This T cell receptor beta chain is from a study of blood T cell repertoires in COVID-19. Study-level background: Researchers got acute and convalescent COVID-19 samples from the United States, Italy and Spain. Sources were T cells, B-cell-depleted T cells, or PBMCs; the material itself was cDNA or gDNA.

Authors' methods: Reference gene primer amplification in the assay estimated nucleated cell counts. Method: immunoSEQ multiplex PCR; TCRdb's copy keeps in-frame clones and lacks some. That table gives V, J and clone size, and the DNA gave D and trimming. This sample has 65,000 or so clones, with 65% to 90% found just once. The CDR3 covers 16 residues. Germline-derived CDR1 and CDR2 are SGHVS and FNYEAQ. V lost 1 base and J lost 5, with 16 bases in between. This clone is a singleton in its sample. The chain recombines TRBV7-6 with TRBJ2-3; tentatively, D is TRBD2 (7 bases). The TCR originated in a man aged 45-65 years with active COVID-19. Sequenced: peripheral blood. The CDR3 sequence is CASSLVYRGAKDTQYF. The CDR3 DNA is TGTGCCAGCAGCTTAGTATATCGGGGGGCGAAAGATACGCAGTATTTT.